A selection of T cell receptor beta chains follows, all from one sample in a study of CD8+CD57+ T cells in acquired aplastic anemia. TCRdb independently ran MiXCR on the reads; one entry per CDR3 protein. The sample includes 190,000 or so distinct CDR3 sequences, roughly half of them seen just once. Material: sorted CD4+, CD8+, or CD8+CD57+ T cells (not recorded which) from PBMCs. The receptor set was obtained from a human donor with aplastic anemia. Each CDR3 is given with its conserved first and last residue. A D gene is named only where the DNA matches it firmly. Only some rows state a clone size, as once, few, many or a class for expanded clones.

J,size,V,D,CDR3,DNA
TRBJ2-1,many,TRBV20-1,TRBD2,CSASSGGGSNEQFF,TGCAGTGCTTCAAGCGGGGGGGGCTCCAATGAGCAGTTCTTC
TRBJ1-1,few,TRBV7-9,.,CASSLGGHEAFF,TGTGCCAGCAGCTTAGGAGGCCATGAAGCTTTCTTT
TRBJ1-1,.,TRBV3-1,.,CASSQGTKGVGGEAFF,TGTGCCAGCAGCCAAGGAACGAAGGGCGTTGGCGGTGAAGCTTTCTTT
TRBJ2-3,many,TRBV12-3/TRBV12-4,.,CASRGGGQTDTQYF,TGTGCCAGCAGAGGGGGGGGTCAGACAGATACGCAGTATTTT
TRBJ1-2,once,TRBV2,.,CASNVRNYGYTF,TGTGCCAGCAATGTACGGAACTATGGCTACACCTTC
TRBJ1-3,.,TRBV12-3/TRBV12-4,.,CAMGAGNTIYF,TGTGCCATGGGGGCCGGCAACACCATATATTTT
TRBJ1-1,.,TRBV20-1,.,CSARDVETVAGDTEAFF,TGCAGTGCTAGAGATGTAGAGACAGTAGCGGGGGACACTGAAGCTTTCTTT
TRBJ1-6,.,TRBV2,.,CASRYSVYNSPLHF,TGTGCCAGCAGATACAGCGTCTATAATTCACCCCTCCACTTT
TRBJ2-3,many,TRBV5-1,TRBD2,CASSPRTSGRVDTQYF,TGCGCCAGCAGCCCAAGGACTAGCGGGAGGGTGGATACGCAGTATTTT
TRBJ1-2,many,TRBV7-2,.,CASSRQDYGYTF,TGTGCCAGCAGCCGACAAGACTATGGCTACACCTTC
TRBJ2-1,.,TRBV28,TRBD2,CASRTSGKGEQFF,TGTGCCAGCCGGACTAGCGGGAAGGGTGAGCAGTTCTTC
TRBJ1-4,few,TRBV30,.,CACPHSTNEKLFF,TGTGCCTGTCCTCACTCAACTAATGAAAAACTGTTTTTT
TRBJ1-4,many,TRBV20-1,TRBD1,CSAQKMTGSNEKLFF,TGCAGTGCTCAAAAAATGACAGGGAGTAATGAAAAACTGTTTTTT
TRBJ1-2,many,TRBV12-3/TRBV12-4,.,CASAGGYNYGYTF,TGTGCCAGCGCTGGGGGGTATAACTATGGCTACACCTTC
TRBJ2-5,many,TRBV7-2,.,CASRKAGQETQYF,TGTGCCAGCAGAAAAGCAGGGCAAGAGACCCAGTACTTC
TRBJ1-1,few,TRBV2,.,CASSALAGNTEAFF,TGTGCCAGCAGTGCCCTCGCGGGGAACACTGAAGCTTTCTTT
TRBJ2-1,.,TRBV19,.,CASSMGRGRVEQFF,TGTGCCAGTAGTATGGGCAGGGGAAGGGTTGAGCAGTTCTTC
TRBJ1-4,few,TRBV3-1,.,CASSQVLGVREKLFF,TGTGCCAGCAGCCAAGTTTTGGGGGTTCGTGAAAAACTGTTTTTT
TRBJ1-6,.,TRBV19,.,CASSINKDSPLHF,TGTGCCAGTAGTATTAACAAGGATTCACCCCTCCACTTT
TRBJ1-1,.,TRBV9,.,CASSVQGGNAEAFF,TGTGCCAGCAGCGTACAGGGTGGGAATGCTGAAGCTTTCTTT